Below are 15 T cell receptor beta chains sequenced from a single sample in a study of T-cell reconstitution after alpha-beta-depleted transplantation in children. The library targeted TCRbeta and was prepared with unique molecular identifiers. Each CDR3 protein is one row after TCRdb ran MiXCR on the PCR reads. The table includes around 530,000 distinct CDR3 sequences, 30% to 35% detected once. The source was PBMCs from the stem cell graft donor, collected from the stem cell graft. The source of these receptors is a human donor who donated a stem cell graft to a child with aplastic anemia.

The J gene is TRBJ2-7, the V gene TRBV13, with 7 bases aligning to TRBD1. The CDR3 is 14 residues long. The ends lost 1 base at V and 3 bases at J; junction bases unmatched: 3. CDR1 and CDR2 from the germline V gene are PRHDT and FYEKMQ (reference sequence). CDR3 coding DNA: TGTGCCAGCAGCTTAGAGAGGGACAGCTACGAGCAGTACTTC. Translated: CASSLERDSYEQYF.

The CDR3 DNA is TGTGCCAGCACTGAACACATACCCACGGATGGCTACACCTTC. It encodes CASTEHIPTDGYTF. V and J are TRBV12-3 or TRBV12-4 and TRBJ1-2; D gene ambiguous. V was pared by 7 bases and J by 6 bases, with 18 bases between. The CDR3 consists of 14 residues.

The V call is TRBV29-1, the J call TRBJ2-3; D is possibly TRBD1 or TRBD2 (5 bases each). CDR1 and CDR2 from the germline V gene are SQVTM and ANQGSEA. Trimming cost V 6 bases and J 0 bases, with 16 bases left between them. This CDR3 is built from 15 residues. The CDR3 bases are TGCAGCGTCGTGAGACGGGACCTAAGCACAGATACGCAGTATTTT. This gives the protein CSVVRRDLSTDTQYF.

The J gene is TRBJ2-7, the V gene TRBV18; D call uncertain. Germline V lookup: CDR1 KGHSH, CDR2 LQKENI. This CDR3 has 15 residues. Trimming pared 0 bases from V and 3 bases from J, leaving 12 bases between. Here the CDR3 reads CASSPPGRTFYEQYV. CDR3 coding DNA: TGTGCCAGCTCACCACCAGGGCGAACCTTCTACGAGCAGTACGTC.

This clonotype was counted a few times. This chain connects TRBV28 to TRBJ2-7; 7 positions agree with TRBD2. The CDR3 has 15 residues. CDR1 is MDHEN and CDR2 is SYDVKM in the germline V gene. Trimming removed 8 bases from V and 1 base from J; junction bases left unmatched: 11. The CDR3 sequence: CASAPTSAKSYEQYF. In DNA, the CDR3 is TGTGCCAGCGCTCCCACTAGCGCGAAATCCTACGAGCAGTACTTC.

The chain carries TRBV20-1 and TRBJ2-5; D unresolved. The CDR3 covers 10 residues. V was cut by 6 bases and J by 4 bases, with 6 bases left in between. Germline V gene data show CDR1 as DFQATT and CDR2 as SNEGSKA (reference sequence). In nucleotides, the CDR3 is TGCAGTGCCCAACGAGAGACCCAGTACTTC. As protein: CSAQRETQYF.

This clonotype appeared a few times. The V call is TRBV20-1, the J call TRBJ2-5, with 8 bases lining up with TRBD2. Germline trimming cut 5 bases from V and 4 bases from J; bases unmatched to any gene: 15. This CDR3 spans 16 amino acids. The germline CDR1 and CDR2 sequences are DFQATT and SNEGSKA (reference sequence). The chain's CDR3 is CSALGGRNLDPETQYF. CDR3 sequence (DNA): TGCAGTGCTTTAGGCGGGAGGAATTTGGACCCAGAGACCCAGTACTTC.

The chain couples TRBV7-8 to TRBJ1-6, with D unresolved. CDR1 and CDR2 (germline): SGHVS, FQNEAQ. V was pared by 5 bases and J by 13 bases, with 12 bases between. The CDR3 covers 12 residues. In nucleotides, the CDR3 is TGTGCCAGCAGCCCAGACTTGACCCCCCTCCACTTT. This gives the protein CASSPDLTPLHF.

This clonotype has more than one count but fewer than ten. This chain uses TRBV29-1 with TRBJ2-3, with 7 bases identical to TRBD2. The V gene end was trimmed by 3 bases and the J gene end by 1 base; junction bases not matched to a gene: 4. Per the germline V gene, CDR1 is SQVTM and CDR2 is ANQGSEA. The CDR3 loop spans 14 amino acids. The CDR3 protein is CSVEGGSGTDTQYF. The CDR3, as DNA: TGCAGCGTTGAGGGCGGGAGTGGCACAGATACGCAGTATTTT.

This clonotype was observed a handful of times. This chain connects TRBV29-1 to TRBJ1-1; D may be TRBD1 (6 bases). The V and J ends lost 0 bases and 5 bases respectively, with 13 bases between them. Germline V gene data show CDR1 as SQVTM and CDR2 as ANQGSEA. The CDR3 contains 14 residues. The CDR3 spells CSVEDRTEGTEAFF. CDR3 DNA sequence: TGCAGCGTTGAAGACCGGACAGAAGGGACTGAAGCTTTCTTT.

V usage is TRBV7-3 and J usage is TRBJ2-1; perhaps TRBD1 as D (8 bases). The CDR3 has 16 residues. CDR1 and CDR2 (germline): SGHTA, FQGTGA. V was trimmed by 4 bases and J by 3 bases, leaving 16 bases between them. The CDR3 sequence: CASSSTSGTGYNEQFF. The CDR3, as DNA: TGTGCCAGCAGCTCCACCAGCGGGACAGGCTACAATGAGCAGTTCTTC.

This clonotype was observed a single time. This sequence joins TRBV12-3 or TRBV12-4 and TRBJ2-3; 8 positions match TRBD1. The CDR3 runs 14 residues. Unmatched junction bases numbered 7, after V lost 7 bases and J lost 4 bases. The CDR3 here is CASTSGQGADTQYF. CDR3 nucleotide sequence: TGTGCCAGCACCTCTGGACAGGGCGCAGATACGCAGTATTTT.

The chain carries TRBV13 and TRBJ2-3; 7 bases agree with TRBD2. The CDR3 covers 15 residues. Germline CDR1 reads PRHDT; CDR2 reads FYEKMQ (reference sequence). V trimming: 8 bases; J trimming: 3 bases; junction bases outside the gene matches: 11. The CDR3 bases are TGTGCCAGCCGCTCGGGGGGAAAAGCAACAGATACGCAGTATTTT. The encoded protein is CASRSGGKATDTQYF.

The chain is built from TRBV7-9 and TRBJ1-1; the D is unclear. The CDR3 totals 16 residues. Trimming stripped 1 base from V and 3 bases from J, with 15 bases between. Germline CDR1 reads SEHNR; CDR2 reads FQNEAQ (reference sequence). The CDR3, as DNA: TGTGCCAGCAGCTTAGATTGGGTTCGATTGGACACTGAAGCTTTCTTT. Residues: CASSLDWVRLDTEAFF.

The table lists this clonotype with a few counts. The rearrangement uses TRBV12-3 or TRBV12-4 and TRBJ2-2, with no clear D. The CDR3 is 14 amino acids. Between the trimmed V and J ends, which lost 5 bases and 1 base, there was a span of 8 bases. The CDR3, as DNA: TGTGCCAGCAGTACACGACAGAACACCGGGGAGCTGTTTTTT. This gives the protein CASSTRQNTGELFF.